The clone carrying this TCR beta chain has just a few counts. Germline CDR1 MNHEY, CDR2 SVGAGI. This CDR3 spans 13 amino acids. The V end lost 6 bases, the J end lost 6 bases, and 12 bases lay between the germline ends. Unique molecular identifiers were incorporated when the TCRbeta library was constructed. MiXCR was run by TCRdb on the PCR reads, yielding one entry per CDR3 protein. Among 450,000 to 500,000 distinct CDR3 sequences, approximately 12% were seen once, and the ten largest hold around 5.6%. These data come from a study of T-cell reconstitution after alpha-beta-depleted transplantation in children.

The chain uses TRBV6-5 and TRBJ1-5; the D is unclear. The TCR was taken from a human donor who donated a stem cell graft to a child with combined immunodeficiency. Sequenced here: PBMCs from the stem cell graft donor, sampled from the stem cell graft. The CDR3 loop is CASRPPAGQPQHF. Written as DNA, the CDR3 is TGTGCCAGCAGACCCCCGGCCGGTCAGCCCCAGCATTTT.